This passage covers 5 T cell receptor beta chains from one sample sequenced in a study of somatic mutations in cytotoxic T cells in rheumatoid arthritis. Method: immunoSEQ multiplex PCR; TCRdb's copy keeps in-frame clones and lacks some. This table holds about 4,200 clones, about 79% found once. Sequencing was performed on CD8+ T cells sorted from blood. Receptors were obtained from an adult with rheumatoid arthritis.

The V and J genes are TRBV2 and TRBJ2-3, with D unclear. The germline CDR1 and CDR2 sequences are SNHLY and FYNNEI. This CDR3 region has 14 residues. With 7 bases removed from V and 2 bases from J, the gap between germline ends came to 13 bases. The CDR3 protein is CASNSVLDTDTQYF. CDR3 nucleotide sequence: TGTGCCAGCAATTCCGTGCTGGACACAGATACGCAGTATTTT.

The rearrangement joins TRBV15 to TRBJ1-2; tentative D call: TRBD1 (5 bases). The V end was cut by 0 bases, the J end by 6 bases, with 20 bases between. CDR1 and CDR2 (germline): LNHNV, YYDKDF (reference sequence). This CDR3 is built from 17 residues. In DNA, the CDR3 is TGTGCCACCAGCAGAGAAAGGGTCTTCTTAGGGGAGAATGGCTACACCTTC. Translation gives CATSRERVFLGENGYTF.

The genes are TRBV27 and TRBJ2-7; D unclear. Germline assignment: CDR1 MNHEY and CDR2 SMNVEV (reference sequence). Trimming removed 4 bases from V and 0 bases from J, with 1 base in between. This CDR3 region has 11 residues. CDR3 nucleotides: TGTGCCAGCAGTTCCTCCTACGAGCAGTACTTC. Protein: CASSSSYEQYF.

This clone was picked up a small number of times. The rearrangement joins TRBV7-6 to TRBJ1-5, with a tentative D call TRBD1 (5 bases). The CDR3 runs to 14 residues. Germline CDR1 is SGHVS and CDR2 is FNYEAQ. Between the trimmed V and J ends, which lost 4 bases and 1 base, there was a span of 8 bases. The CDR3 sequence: CASSSGPSNQPQHF. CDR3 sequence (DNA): TGTGCCAGCAGCTCGGGACCGAGCAATCAGCCCCAGCATTTT.

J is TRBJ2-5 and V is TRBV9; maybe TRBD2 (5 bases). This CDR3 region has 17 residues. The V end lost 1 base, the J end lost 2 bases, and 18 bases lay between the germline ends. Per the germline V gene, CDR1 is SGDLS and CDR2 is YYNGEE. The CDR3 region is CASSVRALDSVQETQYF. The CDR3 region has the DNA TGTGCCAGCAGCGTAAGAGCCCTGGACTCCGTGCAAGAGACCCAGTACTTC.